This entry features one T cell receptor beta chain sequence. The antigen remains undetermined. From germline, CDR1 is MDHEN and CDR2 SYDVKM. The CDR3 runs to 13 residues. Trimming pared 6 bases from V and 6 bases from J, leaving 14 bases between. This specimen comes from a study of persistence of HIV-infected CD4 T cells. Study outcomes and limitations: Antigen-responding cells were enriched for degenerate expanded CDR3beta sequences. Proviral oligoclonality tracked with TCR oligoclonality within the same sorted cells. Compared with CD3/CD28-stimulated cells, CMV- and Gag-responding cells showed lower TCRbeta richness.

Nonspecific anti-CD3/anti-CD28 bead stimulation represents the broad CD4+ T cell repertoire. Responding CD4+ T cells were sorted by upregulation of both CD40 ligand and CD69. The libraries were made with immunoSEQ version 4 in survey mode. TCRdb's table, derived via immunoSEQ multiplex PCR, lists solely in-frame clones and lacks some. The data contain roughly 45,000 clones, more than 80% of them seen just once; the ten biggest clones take up 1%. V usage is TRBV28 and J usage is TRBJ1-2; a weak D match, TRBD1 (5 bases). This clonotype originated in an adult man with HIV who was CMV-seropositive. The sequencing used CD4+ T cells sorted from PBMCs after approximately 19-hour stimulation, collected from a patient who received antiretroviral therapy. CDR3 nucleotide sequence: TGTGCCAGCAGAAATACCAGGGTTAATGGCTACACCTTC. Protein product: CASRNTRVNGYTF.